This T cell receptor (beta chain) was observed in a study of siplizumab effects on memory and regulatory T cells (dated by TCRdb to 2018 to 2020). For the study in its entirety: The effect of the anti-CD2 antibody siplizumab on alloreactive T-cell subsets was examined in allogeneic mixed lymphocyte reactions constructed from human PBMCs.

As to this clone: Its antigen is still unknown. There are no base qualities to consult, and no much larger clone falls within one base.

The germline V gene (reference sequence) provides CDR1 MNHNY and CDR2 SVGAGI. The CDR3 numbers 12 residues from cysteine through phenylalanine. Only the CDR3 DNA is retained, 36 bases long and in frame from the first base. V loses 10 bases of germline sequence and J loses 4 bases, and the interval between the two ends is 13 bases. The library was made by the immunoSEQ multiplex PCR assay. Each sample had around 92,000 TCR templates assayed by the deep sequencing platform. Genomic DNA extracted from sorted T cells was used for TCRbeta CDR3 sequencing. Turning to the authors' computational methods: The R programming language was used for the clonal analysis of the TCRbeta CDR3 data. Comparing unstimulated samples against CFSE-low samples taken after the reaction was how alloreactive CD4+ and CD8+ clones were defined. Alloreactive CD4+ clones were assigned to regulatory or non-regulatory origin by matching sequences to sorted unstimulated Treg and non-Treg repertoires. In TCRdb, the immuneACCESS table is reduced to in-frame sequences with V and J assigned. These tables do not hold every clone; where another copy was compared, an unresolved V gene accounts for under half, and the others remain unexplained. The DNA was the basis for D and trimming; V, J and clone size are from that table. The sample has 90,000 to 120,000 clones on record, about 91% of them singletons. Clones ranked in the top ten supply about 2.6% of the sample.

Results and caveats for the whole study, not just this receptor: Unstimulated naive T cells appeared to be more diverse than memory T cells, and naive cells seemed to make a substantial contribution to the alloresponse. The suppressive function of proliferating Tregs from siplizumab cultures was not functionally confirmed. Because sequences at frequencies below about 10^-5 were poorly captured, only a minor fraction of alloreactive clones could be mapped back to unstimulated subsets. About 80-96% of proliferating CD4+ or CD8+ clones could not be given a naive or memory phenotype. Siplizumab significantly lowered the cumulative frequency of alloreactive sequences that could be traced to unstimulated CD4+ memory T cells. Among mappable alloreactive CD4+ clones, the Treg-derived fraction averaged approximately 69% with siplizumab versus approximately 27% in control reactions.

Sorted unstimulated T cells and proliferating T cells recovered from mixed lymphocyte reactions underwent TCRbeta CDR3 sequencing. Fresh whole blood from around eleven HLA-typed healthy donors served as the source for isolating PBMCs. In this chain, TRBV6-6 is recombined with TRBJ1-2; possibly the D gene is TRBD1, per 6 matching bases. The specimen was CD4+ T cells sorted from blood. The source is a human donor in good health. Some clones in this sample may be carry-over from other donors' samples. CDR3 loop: CATHQGSYGYTF. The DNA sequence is TGTGCCACCCATCAGGGGTCCTATGGCTACACCTTC.